Each of the 13 T cell receptor beta chains below was sequenced from the same sample in a study of T cell repertoires and HLA-DP antigens. Method: immunoSEQ multiplex PCR; TCRdb's copy keeps in-frame clones and lacks some. The sample gives around 70,000 clones, around 80% of which show up once; roughly 1.5% is in the top ten. No antigen has been assigned to these receptors. The material sequenced was CD4+ T cells from PBMCs. These receptors originate from a man aged 60 to 75 in good health and CMV-seronegative.

This chain connects TRBV28 to TRBJ2-7, with D possibly TRBD1 on 6 matching bases. Per the germline V gene, CDR1 is MDHEN and CDR2 is SYDVKM. This CDR3 has 18 residues. V was clipped by 0 bases and J by 5 bases, with 23 bases between them. Here the CDR3 reads CASSLWRQEQGNSNEQYF. The DNA of the CDR3 is TGTGCCAGCAGTTTATGGCGGCAGGAACAGGGTAATTCAAACGAGCAGTACTTC.

CDR3 loop: CASSLRDGPTGANVLTF. CDR3 coding DNA: TGTGCCAGCAGCTTACGGGACGGTCCTACTGGGGCCAACGTCCTGACTTTC. The chain has TRBV5-4 and TRBJ2-6, with D perhaps matching TRBD1 or TRBD2 (5 bases each). V dropped 2 bases and J dropped 2 bases, with 14 bases sitting between them. CDR1 and CDR2 from the germline V gene are SGHNT and YYREEE (reference sequence). This CDR3 has 17 residues.

V usage is TRBV6-5 and J usage is TRBJ2-7; 8 positions match TRBD1. Per the germline V gene, CDR1 is MNHEY and CDR2 is SVGAGI. J was trimmed by 3 bases and V by 5 bases; bases with no gene match: 6. There are 14 residues in the CDR3. The CDR3: CASSPRDRLYEQYV. DNA for the CDR3: TGTGCCAGCAGTCCCCGGGACAGGCTCTACGAGCAGTACGTC.

The rearrangement uses TRBV9 and TRBJ2-5, with D possibly called TRBD1 or TRBD2 (5 bases each). CDR3 length: 15 amino acids. V was clipped by 0 bases and J by 4 bases, with 13 bases between them. The germline CDR1 and CDR2 sequences are SGDLS and YYNGEE. In nucleotides, the CDR3 is TGTGCCAGCAGCGTAGGTGGGGGATGGGGAGAGACCCAGTACTTC. Its translation is CASSVGGGWGETQYF.

In its sample, this clone ranks as medium-sized. This chain connects TRBV7-9 to TRBJ1-4; D perhaps matches TRBD1 (5 bases). V was shortened by 4 bases and J by 8 bases, with 14 bases between the two germline ends. This CDR3 region has 14 residues. Germline-derived CDR1 and CDR2 are SEHNR and FQNEAQ (reference sequence). DNA for the CDR3: TGTGCCAGCAGCTCGTTCAGGGATGAAGAAAAACTGTTTTTT. Amino acids: CASSSFRDEEKLFF. The full variable domain, in which reference TRBV7-9 and TRBJ1-4 provide the parts outside the CDR3, is DTGVSQNPRHKITKRGQNVTFRCDPISEHNRLYWYRQTLGQGPEFLTYFQNEAQLEKSRLLSDRFSAERPKGSFSTLEIQRTEQGDSAMYLCASSSFRDEEKLFFGSGTQLSVL.

The genes are TRBV4-3 and TRBJ1-4; 9 bases map to TRBD1. V trimming: 6 bases; J trimming: 4 bases; junction bases outside the gene matches: 6. This CDR3 has 15 amino acids. Looked up from germline, CDR1 is LGHNA and CDR2 is YSLEER. The chain's CDR3 is CASSPQGAFNEKLFF. Written as DNA, the CDR3 is TGCGCCAGCAGTCCACAGGGGGCTTTTAATGAAAAACTGTTTTTT.

This clone has only one observation. J is TRBJ2-5 and V is TRBV30, with D tentatively TRBD1 (6 bases). This CDR3 is built from 14 residues. Germline loops: CDR1 GTSNPN, CDR2 SVGIG (reference sequence). V shed 5 bases and J shed 5 bases, with 18 bases lying between them. This chain's CDR3 is CAWQPDWGRETQYF. CDR3 sequence (DNA): TGTGCCTGGCAACCGGACTGGGGGCGCGAGACCCAGTACTTC.

In regard to this clone: An end of the junction differs from the germline gene, which may be a read error. This rearrangement joins TRBV2 to TRBJ1-4; D perhaps matches TRBD1 (5 bases). The CDR3 consists of 13 residues. Germline V gene data show CDR1 as SNHLY and CDR2 as FYNNEI. The CDR3 sequence: CASSGGDGGGFIF. The CDR3 nucleotides read TGTGCCAGCAGTGGAGGGGATGGCGGAGGCTTTATTTTT.

The gene calls are TRBV6-1 and TRBJ1-5; 7 bases fit TRBD1. Trimming at V came to 6 bases and at J to 2 bases, leaving 7 bases not matched to a gene. Germline V gene data show CDR1 as MNHNS and CDR2 as SASEGT. The CDR3 is 15 amino acids. CDR3 protein: CASSAGGIGNQPQHF. Written as DNA, the CDR3 is TGTGCCAGCAGCGCAGGGGGAATTGGCAATCAGCCCCAGCATTTT.

The gene calls are TRBV6-1 and TRBJ1-5; perhaps TRBD1 as D (6 bases). This CDR3 comprises 15 residues. Per the germline V gene, CDR1 is MNHNS and CDR2 is SASEGT. Deletions cut 3 bases from V and 4 bases from J, with 13 bases between. The CDR3 region has the DNA TGTGCCAGCAGTGACTCCGGGGGCGGTAATCAGCCCCAGCATTTT. It is translated as CASSDSGGGNQPQHF.

The chain carries TRBV10-3 and TRBJ1-2, with D unclear. The CDR3 loop spans 14 amino acids. Trimming stripped 1 base from V and 10 bases from J, with 16 bases between. Germline loops: CDR1 ENHRY, CDR2 SYGVKD. Here the CDR3 reads CAISEWDSVLDYTF. The CDR3 DNA reads TGTGCCATCAGTGAGTGGGATTCGGTTTTGGACTACACCTTC.

This clone was found a few times. The gene calls are TRBV5-1 and TRBJ1-4; tentatively, D is TRBD1 (6 bases). Germline CDR1 reads SGHRS; CDR2 reads YFSETQ. The CDR3 is 16 amino acids. V was clipped by 4 bases and J by 4 bases, with 17 bases between them. CDR3 sequence reads: CASSRTLQGFNEKLFF. CDR3 DNA sequence: TGCGCCAGCAGCCGGACCCTACAGGGATTTAATGAAAAACTGTTTTTT.

V gene TRBV7-5 combines with J gene TRBJ2-1. TRBV7-5 is a listed pseudogene. This CDR3 spans 15 amino acids. The CDR3 DNA sequence: TGTGCCAGAAGCAAGCTGGTTGGAAGGGACAATGAGCAGTTCTTC. Encoded protein: CARSKLVGRDNEQFF.